The 8 T cell receptor beta chains below all came from one sample that was sequenced in a study of cytomegalovirus exposure and HLA in healthy donors. Only in-frame clones appear in the TCRdb table, and some are missing; sequencing was by immunoSEQ multiplex PCR. The sample has 110,000 to 150,000 clones; 91% are singletons. The sequencing input was PBMCs. Receptor source: a man aged 18 to 35 in good health and CMV-seronegative.

The chain has TRBV7-6 and TRBJ2-1, with D possibly TRBD2 on 5 matching bases. From germline, CDR1 is SGHVS and CDR2 FNYEAQ. Trimming pared 5 bases from V and 5 bases from J, leaving 7 bases between. CDR3 length: 12 residues. DNA of the CDR3: TGTGCCAGCAGCGGGCGGGACAATGAGCAGTTCTTC. Protein product: CASSGRDNEQFF.

This clone was found a few times. The rearrangement links TRBV9 to TRBJ2-7; 9 positions match TRBD1. The CDR3 spans 14 residues. The ends lost 4 bases at V and 3 bases at J; junction bases unmatched: 5. Germline V lookup: CDR1 SGDLS, CDR2 YYNGEE. The CDR3 loop is CASSLRTGDYEQYF. CDR3 DNA: TGTGCCAGCAGCCTCCGGACAGGGGACTACGAGCAGTACTTC.

The rearrangement uses TRBV30 and TRBJ2-7; TRBD2 matches at 11 bases. The CDR3 loop spans 13 amino acids. The germline V gene encodes CDR1 GTSNPN and CDR2 SVGIG (reference sequence). The J segment lost 6 bases and the V segment lost 4 bases, leaving 5 bases of the junction unmatched. CDR3 nucleotides: TGTGCCTGGAATAGCGGGGGGGCCGGCGAGCAGTACTTC. Protein product: CAWNSGGAGEQYF.

Only one count was recorded for this clone. This rearrangement joins TRBV6-1 to TRBJ1-2; D remains unclear. Looked up from germline, CDR1 is MNHNS and CDR2 is SASEGT. The V end lost 3 bases, the J end lost 0 bases, and 11 bases lay between the germline ends. CDR3 length equals 15 residues. Here the CDR3 DNA reads TGTGCCAGCAGTGACAGAACAGCTTCTAACTATGGCTACACCTTC. Translated: CASSDRTASNYGYTF.

The chain employs TRBV9 and TRBJ2-1, with TRBD1 identical over 9 bases. V lost 0 bases and J lost 4; bases outside the gene matches: 2. The CDR3 length is 15 residues. Germline CDR1 and CDR2: SGDLS and YYNGEE. Here the CDR3 DNA reads TGTGCCAGCAGCGTAGCACAGGGGGCATACAATGAGCAGTTCTTC. This gives the protein CASSVAQGAYNEQFF.

This chain links TRBV27 with TRBJ2-7; possible D gene TRBD1, 6 bases. Germline V gene sequence: CDR1 MNHEY, CDR2 SMNVEV (reference sequence). The CDR3 is 13 amino acids. With 5 bases removed from V and 1 base from J, the gap between germline ends came to 9 bases. CDR3 coding DNA: TGTGCCAGCAGTAGGGGGATATCCTACGAGCAGTACTTC. It yields the protein CASSRGISYEQYF.

This chain joins TRBV6-4 and TRBJ2-1; 9 bases align to TRBD2. The CDR3 consists of 14 residues. CDR1 is MRHNA, CDR2 SNTAGT, per germline. With 3 bases clipped from V and 3 bases from J, the junction kept 0 bases outside the gene matches. The CDR3 loop reads CASSERGGYNEQFF. CDR3 nucleotides: TGTGCCAGCAGTGAGCGGGGGGGCTACAATGAGCAGTTCTTC.

The CDR3 DNA is TGTGCCTCATCCCCGCAGGGGCCTAGCACAGATACGCAGTATTTT. Amino acids: CASSPQGPSTDTQYF. The rearrangement uses TRBV10-3 and TRBJ2-3; D may be TRBD1 (6 bases). V lost 11 bases and J 0 bases, leaving 18 bases between the germline ends. Germline V gene sequence: CDR1 ENHRY, CDR2 SYGVKD. There are 15 residues in the CDR3.